The 13 T cell receptor beta chains reported below all come from one sample, sequenced in a study of blood T cell repertoires in COVID-19 (dated by TCRdb to 2019 to 2021). Libraries were made using the immunoSEQ multiplex PCR assay. In TCRdb, the immuneACCESS table is reduced to in-frame sequences with V and J assigned. These tables do not hold every clone; where another copy was compared, an unresolved V gene accounts for under half, and the others remain unexplained. Within this sample are around 150,000 clones, with roughly 87% of them counted one time only. Roughly 4% of the sample is taken by the ten largest. Input material: peripheral blood. All receptors derive from a woman aged 55-69 years with active or convalescent COVID-19.

The chain joins TRBV12-3 or TRBV12-4 to TRBJ2-7; perhaps TRBD2 as D (6 bases). This CDR3 has 12 amino acids. V lost 3 bases and J 6 bases, leaving 9 bases between the germline ends. CDR3 DNA sequence: TGTGCCAGCAGTTTTCAGCGGGCCGAGCAGTACTTC. Protein product: CASSFQRAEQYF.

The gene calls are TRBV3-1 (or the pseudogene TRBV3-2) and TRBJ2-1; 7 nucleotides match TRBD2. Germline CDR1 and CDR2: LGHDT and YNNKEL (reference sequence). The V segment lost 1 base and the J segment 9 bases; nucleotides outside the gene matches: 6. This CDR3 has 14 amino acids. CDR3 DNA sequence: TGTGCCAGCAGCCAAGGGCTTGCTAGCGGTGAGCAGTTCTTC. Translation gives CASSQGLASGEQFF.

V usage is TRBV11-2 and J usage is TRBJ2-2; no reliable D call. V lost 4 bases to trimming and J lost 10 bases, with 4 bases between them. The CDR3 is 10 residues long. The germline CDR1 and CDR2 sequences are SGHAT and FQNNGV. The CDR3 reads CASSSLELFF. Here the CDR3 DNA reads TGTGCCAGCAGCTCTCTGGAGCTGTTTTTT.

In its sample, this clone was seen once. The chain employs TRBV6-5 and TRBJ1-1, with D hard to call. Per the germline V gene, CDR1 is MNHEY and CDR2 is SVGAGI. The CDR3 consists of 15 residues. The V end was cut by 7 bases, the J end by 1 base, with 16 bases between. For the CDR3, the DNA is TGTGCCAGCACCCCTAATCGGATAGCGAACACTGAAGCTTTCTTT. The encoded protein is CASTPNRIANTEAFF.

The chain combines TRBV3-1 (or the pseudogene TRBV3-2) with TRBJ2-1; TRBD2 matches 12 bases. V shed 4 bases and J 4 bases; nucleotides not matched to a gene: 2. This CDR3 is 15 amino acids long. Germline CDR1 is LGHDT and CDR2 is YNNKEL (reference sequence). The DNA of the CDR3 is TGTGCCAGCAGCCCTAGCGGGGGGGTGTACAATGAGCAGTTCTTC. Encoded protein: CASSPSGGVYNEQFF.

The chain recombines TRBV4-3 with TRBJ1-2, with 7 nucleotides matching TRBD1. Germline CDR1 LGHNA, CDR2 YSLEER. The CDR3 is 17 amino acids. The ends lost 4 bases at V and 0 bases at J; junction bases unmatched: 11. The CDR3 loop reads CASSPQVGTGANYGYTF. In DNA, the CDR3 is TGCGCCAGCAGCCCCCAAGTCGGAACAGGGGCTAACTATGGCTACACCTTC.

In DNA form, the CDR3 reads TGTGCCAGCAGCTCGTTGGCGGGGGTTGGGACCGGGGAGCTGTTTTTT. Translating it yields CASSSLAGVGTGELFF. The chain carries TRBV7-3 and TRBJ2-2, with 7 bases aligning to TRBD2. V dropped 4 bases and J dropped 5; count of bases not matched to a gene: 10. Germline V lookup: CDR1 SGHTA, CDR2 FQGTGA. CDR3 size: 16 residues.

The rearrangement joins TRBV19 to TRBJ2-1; 8 nucleotides align to TRBD2. The V gene's germline CDR1 is LNHDA and CDR2 SQIVND (reference sequence). This CDR3 has 17 residues. V gave up 5 bases and J gave up 0 bases; unmatched junction bases: 9. The CDR3 DNA sequence: TGTGCCAGTAGTGCACCCCGTCTAGCGGGCTCCTACAATGAGCAGTTCTTC. Translating it yields CASSAPRLAGSYNEQFF.

This clone was seen more than once but under ten times. The chain has TRBV19 and TRBJ1-1, with D uncertain. CDR3 size: 12 residues. The germline V and J ends were trimmed by 4 bases and 3 bases, with 6 bases remaining between them. CDR1 LNHDA and CDR2 SQIVND come from the germline V gene (reference sequence). The CDR3, as DNA: TGTGCCAGTAGTACAGGCTACACTGAAGCTTTCTTT. Translated: CASSTGYTEAFF.

The chain links TRBV11-1 to TRBJ1-3, with a tentative D call TRBD1 (6 bases). V lost 5 bases to trimming and J lost 4 bases, with 18 bases between them. The germline V gene encodes CDR1 SGHAT and CDR2 FQDESV (reference sequence). The CDR3 loop spans 16 amino acids. The CDR3 nucleotides are TGTGCCAGCAGCGGACGGCTGATGGGGACAGGAAACACCATATATTTT. Translating it yields CASSGRLMGTGNTIYF.

The chain is built from TRBV1 and TRBJ2-5; the D segment call TRBD2 is taken from the table without a DNA check. TRBV1 is a recognized pseudogene. This CDR3 is built from 16 residues. CDR3 residues: CTSSQDTQDFQETQYF. CDR3 DNA sequence: TGCACCAGCAGCCAAGATACCCAAGACTTTCAAGAGACCCAGTACTTC.

This chain links TRBV5-5 with TRBJ1-2, with TRBD1 as a possible D gene (5 bases). Germline V lookup: CDR1 SGHKS, CDR2 YYEKEE (reference sequence). This CDR3 is built from 14 residues. V was trimmed by 0 bases and J by 2 bases, leaving 8 bases between them. The CDR3 loop reads CASSLAPGNYGYTF. DNA of the CDR3: TGTGCCAGCAGCTTGGCCCCAGGGAACTATGGCTACACCTTC.

This clone was counted ten times or more. The V gene is TRBV7-8, the J gene TRBJ1-2; D call uncertain. Germline CDR1 and CDR2: SGHVS and FQNEAQ. The V gene lost 1 base and the J gene lost 0 bases, with 9 bases spanning the gap. There are 15 residues in the CDR3. Written as DNA, the CDR3 is TGTGCCAGCAGCTTAGTCCCGGGATCTAACTATGGCTACACCTTC. It specifies CASSLVPGSNYGYTF.